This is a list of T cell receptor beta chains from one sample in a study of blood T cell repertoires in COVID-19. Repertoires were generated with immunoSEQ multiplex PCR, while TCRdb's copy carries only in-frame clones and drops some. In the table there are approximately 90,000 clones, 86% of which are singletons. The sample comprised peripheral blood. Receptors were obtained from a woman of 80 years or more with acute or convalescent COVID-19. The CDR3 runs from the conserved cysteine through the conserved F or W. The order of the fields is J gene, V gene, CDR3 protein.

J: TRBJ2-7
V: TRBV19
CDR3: CASSRYSGLYEQYF

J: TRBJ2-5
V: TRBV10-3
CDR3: CAISDRLAGMETQYF

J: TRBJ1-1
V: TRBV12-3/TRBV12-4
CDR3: CASSFVLNTEAFF

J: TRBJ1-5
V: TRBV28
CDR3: CASSFLSPRRSQPQHF

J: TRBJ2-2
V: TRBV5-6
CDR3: CASSTTITTGELFF

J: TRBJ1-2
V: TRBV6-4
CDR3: CASEVGGPSGGGYTF

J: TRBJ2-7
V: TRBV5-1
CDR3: CASSRESTNEQYF

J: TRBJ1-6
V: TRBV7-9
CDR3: CASSFGQGARNSPLHF

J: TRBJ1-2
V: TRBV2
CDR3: CASSEYRGYDYGYTF

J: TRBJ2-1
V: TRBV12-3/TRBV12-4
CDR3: CASSFLNEQFF

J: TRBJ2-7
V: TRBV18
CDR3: CASSPASYEQYF

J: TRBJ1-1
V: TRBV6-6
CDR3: CASSYSNSLNTEAFF

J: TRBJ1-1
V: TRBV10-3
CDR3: CAISSGEENTEAFF

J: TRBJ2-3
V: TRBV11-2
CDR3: CASSLAGRGTQYF

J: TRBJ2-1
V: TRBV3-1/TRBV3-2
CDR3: CASSRSGGAVNEQFF

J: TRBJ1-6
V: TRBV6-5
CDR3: CASSYSSGQDNSPLHF

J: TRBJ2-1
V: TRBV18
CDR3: CASSPRASGGKGNEQFF

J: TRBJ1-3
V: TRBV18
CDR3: CASSPAGSGNTIYF

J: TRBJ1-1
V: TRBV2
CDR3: CASAGGGGAFF

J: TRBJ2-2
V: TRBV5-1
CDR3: CASRPGGSTGELFF

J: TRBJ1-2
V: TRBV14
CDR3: CASSPRQGAGYTF

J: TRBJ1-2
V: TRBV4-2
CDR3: CASSRPEGNYGYTF

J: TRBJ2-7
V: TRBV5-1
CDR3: CASTPGQGPYEQYF

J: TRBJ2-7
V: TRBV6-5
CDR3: CASRRTGGVQEQYF

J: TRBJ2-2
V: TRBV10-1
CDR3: CASSGSSGNTGELFF

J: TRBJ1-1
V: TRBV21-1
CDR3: CASSQHGGAKTEAFF

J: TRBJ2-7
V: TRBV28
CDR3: CASNRGSYEQYF

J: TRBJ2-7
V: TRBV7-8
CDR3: CASRVAYEQYF

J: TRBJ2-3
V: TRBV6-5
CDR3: CASSRLGITDTQYF

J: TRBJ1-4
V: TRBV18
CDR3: CASSPLMDRGEKLFF

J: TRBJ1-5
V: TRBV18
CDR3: CASSPGQDNQPQHF

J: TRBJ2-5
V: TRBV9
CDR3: CASSVGVGAEGETQYF

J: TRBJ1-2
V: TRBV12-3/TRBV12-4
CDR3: CASSYQDRDGYTF

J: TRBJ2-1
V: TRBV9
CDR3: CASSPYISSGGYEQFF

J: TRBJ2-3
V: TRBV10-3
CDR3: CAISEAGPSTDTQYF

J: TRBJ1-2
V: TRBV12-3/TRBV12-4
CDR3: CASIPGTGYGYTF

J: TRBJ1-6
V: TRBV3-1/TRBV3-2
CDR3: CASSQLAQESPLHF

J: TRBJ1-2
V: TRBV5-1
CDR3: CASSLVGHPLQNTF

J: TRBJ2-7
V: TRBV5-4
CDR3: CASSPTQGAYEQYF

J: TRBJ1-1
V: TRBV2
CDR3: CASSGATAQKAEAFF

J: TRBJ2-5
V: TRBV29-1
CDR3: CSVEKGEETQYF

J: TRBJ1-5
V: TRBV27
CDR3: CASSMDNRQPQHF

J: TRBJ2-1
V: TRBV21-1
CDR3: CASSKRTGCDNEQFF

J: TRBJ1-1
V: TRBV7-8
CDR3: CASSLAPKGGLNTEAFF

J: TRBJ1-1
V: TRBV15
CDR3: CATSRDRTYTEAFF

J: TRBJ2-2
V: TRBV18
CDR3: CASSPGTGLNTGELFF

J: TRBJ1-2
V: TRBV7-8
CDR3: CASSTRQGYGYTF

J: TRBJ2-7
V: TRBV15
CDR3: CATSRDVLSEQYF

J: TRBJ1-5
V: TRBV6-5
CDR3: CASRSGGNQPQHF

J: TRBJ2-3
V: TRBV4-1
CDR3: CASSQGQGPTPDTQYF

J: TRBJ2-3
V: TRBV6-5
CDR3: CASSLGQGARDTQYF

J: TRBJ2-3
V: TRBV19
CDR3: CASSSVTSGAQYF

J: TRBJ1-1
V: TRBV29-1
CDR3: CSVERNTEAFF

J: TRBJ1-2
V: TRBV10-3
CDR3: CAISDPPTGGYGYTF

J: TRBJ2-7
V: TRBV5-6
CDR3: CASSSRDRWNEQYF

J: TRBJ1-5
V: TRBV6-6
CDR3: CASIASGGYTPQHF

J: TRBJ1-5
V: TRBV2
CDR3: CASKAGFIGQPQHF